The T cell receptor beta chain under discussion was sequenced for a study of T cell clonality in common variable immunodeficiency. Study findings and constraints: TCRbeta clonality was increased in CVID versus healthy controls.

This table comes from immunoSEQ multiplex PCR, and its TCRdb copy is limited to in-frame clones, with some not included. This repertoire holds around 50,000 clones, and none appear only once. In its sample, this clone was seen many times. Its antigen is currently unknown. The CDR3 end is not reached by the read, which stops 3 residues before it; the germline J gene fills it in. The CDR3 is 14 amino acids. Germline V lookup: CDR1 LGHNA, CDR2 YNFKEQ. V was trimmed by 0 bases and J by 2 bases, leaving 7 bases between them. The chain employs TRBV4-2 and TRBJ1-2, with D perhaps TRBD1 (5 bases). This receptor was obtained from a person aged 18 to 75 in good health. Sequenced: peripheral blood mononuclear cells. The chain's CDR3 is CASSQEDSNYGYTF. The CDR3 bases that were read are TGTGCCAGCAGCCAAGAAGACAGCAACTATGGC.